This TCR beta chain was obtained from a study of cytomegalovirus exposure and HLA in healthy donors. PCR primers comprised 60 Vbeta and 13 Jbeta primers. The table came from immunoSEQ multiplex PCR; TCRdb's copy has only in-frame clones and leaves some out. Of 120,000 or so clones in the sample, around 88% were seen once. The CDR3 is 17 residues long. The V gene's germline CDR1 is SGHAT and CDR2 FQNNGV. The germline V and J ends were trimmed by 3 bases and 2 bases, with 17 bases remaining between them. This TCR derives from a man in his forties in good health and CMV-seronegative. The chain uses TRBV11-2 and TRBJ2-1; possible D gene TRBD1, 6 bases. Specimen: PBMCs. The DNA of the CDR3 is TGTGCCAGCAGCTTGGAAAGGGGGACCCCCGCCTACAATGAGCAGTTCTTC. It is translated as CASSLERGTPAYNEQFF. The full variable domain, rest sourced from reference TRBV11-2 and TRBJ2-1, is EAGVAQSPRYKIIEKRQSVAFWCNPISGHATLYWYQQILGQGPKLLIQFQNNGVVDDSQLPKDRFSAERLKGVDSTLKIQPAKLEDSAVYLCASSLERGTPAYNEQFFGPGTRLTVL.